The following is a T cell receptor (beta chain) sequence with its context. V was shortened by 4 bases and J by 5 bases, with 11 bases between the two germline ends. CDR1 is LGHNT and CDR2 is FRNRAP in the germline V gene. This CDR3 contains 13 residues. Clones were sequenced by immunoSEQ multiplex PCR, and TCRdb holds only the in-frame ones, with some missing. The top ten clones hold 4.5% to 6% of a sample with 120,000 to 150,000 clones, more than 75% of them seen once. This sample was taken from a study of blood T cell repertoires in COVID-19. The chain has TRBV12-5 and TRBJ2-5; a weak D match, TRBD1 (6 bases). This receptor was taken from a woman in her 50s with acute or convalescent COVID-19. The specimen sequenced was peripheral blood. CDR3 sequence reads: CASGSTGRETQYF. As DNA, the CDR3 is TGTGCTAGTGGTTCGACAGGAAGGGAGACCCAGTACTTC.